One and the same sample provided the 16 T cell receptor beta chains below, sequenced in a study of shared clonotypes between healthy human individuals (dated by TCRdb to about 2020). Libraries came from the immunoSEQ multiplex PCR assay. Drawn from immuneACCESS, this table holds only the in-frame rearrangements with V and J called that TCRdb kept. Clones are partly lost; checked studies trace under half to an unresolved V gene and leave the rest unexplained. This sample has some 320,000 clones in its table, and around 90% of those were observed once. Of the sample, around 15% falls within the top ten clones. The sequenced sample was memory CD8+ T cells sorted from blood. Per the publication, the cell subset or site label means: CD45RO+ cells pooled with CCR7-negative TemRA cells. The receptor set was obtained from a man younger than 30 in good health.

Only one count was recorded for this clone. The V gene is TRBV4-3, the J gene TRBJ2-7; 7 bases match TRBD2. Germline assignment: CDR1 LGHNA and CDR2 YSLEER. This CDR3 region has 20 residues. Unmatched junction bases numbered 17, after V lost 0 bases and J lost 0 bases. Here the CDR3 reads CASSQDPRPSGSASSYEQYF. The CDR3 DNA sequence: TGCGCCAGCAGCCAAGACCCTCGTCCTAGCGGAAGTGCTAGCTCCTACGAGCAGTACTTC.

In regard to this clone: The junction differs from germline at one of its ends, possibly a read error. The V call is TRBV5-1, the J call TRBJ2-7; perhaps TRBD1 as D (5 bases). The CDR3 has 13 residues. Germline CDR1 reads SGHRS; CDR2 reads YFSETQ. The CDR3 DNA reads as TGCGCCAGCAGCTTGGCACAGGCGTACGGGCAGTACTTC. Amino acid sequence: CASSLAQAYGQYF.

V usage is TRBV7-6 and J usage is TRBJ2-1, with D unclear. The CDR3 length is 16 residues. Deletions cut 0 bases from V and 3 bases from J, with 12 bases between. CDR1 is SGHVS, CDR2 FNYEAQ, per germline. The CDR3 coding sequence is TGTGCCAGCAGCTTAGCGCTGGGCAGTAACTACAATGAGCAGTTCTTC. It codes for CASSLALGSNYNEQFF. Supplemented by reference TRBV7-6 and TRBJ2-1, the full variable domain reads GAGVSQSPRYKVTKRGQDVALRCDPISGHVSLYWYRQALGQGPEFLTYFNYEAQQDKSGLPNDRFSAERPEGSISTLTIQRTEQRDSAMYRCASSLALGSNYNEQFFGPGTRLTVL.

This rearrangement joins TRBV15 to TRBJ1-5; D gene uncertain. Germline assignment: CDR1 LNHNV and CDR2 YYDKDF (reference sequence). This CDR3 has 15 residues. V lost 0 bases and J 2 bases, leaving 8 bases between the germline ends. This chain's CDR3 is CATSRDPGGNQPQHF. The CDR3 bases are TGTGCCACCAGCAGAGATCCTGGAGGCAATCAGCCCCAGCATTTT.

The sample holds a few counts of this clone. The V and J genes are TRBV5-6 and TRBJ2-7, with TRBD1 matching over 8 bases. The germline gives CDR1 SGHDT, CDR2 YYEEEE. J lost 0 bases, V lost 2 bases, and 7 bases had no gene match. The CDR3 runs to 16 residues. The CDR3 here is CASSFQGAFSSYEQYF. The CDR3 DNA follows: TGTGCCAGCAGCTTTCAGGGGGCTTTTAGCTCCTACGAGCAGTACTTC.

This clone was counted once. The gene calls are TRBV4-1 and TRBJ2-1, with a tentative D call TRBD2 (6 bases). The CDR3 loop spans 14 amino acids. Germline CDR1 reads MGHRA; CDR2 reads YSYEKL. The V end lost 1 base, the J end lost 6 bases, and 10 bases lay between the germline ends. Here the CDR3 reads CASSQVIGGNEQFF. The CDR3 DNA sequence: TGCGCCAGCAGCCAAGTTATCGGGGGCAATGAGCAGTTCTTC.

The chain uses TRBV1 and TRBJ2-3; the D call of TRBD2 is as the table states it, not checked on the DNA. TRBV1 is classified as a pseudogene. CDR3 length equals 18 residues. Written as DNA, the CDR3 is TGCACCAGCAGCCAAGTGGGGGGTAGTCGGGATTTCGCAGATACGCAGTATTTT. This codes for CTSSQVGGSRDFADTQYF.

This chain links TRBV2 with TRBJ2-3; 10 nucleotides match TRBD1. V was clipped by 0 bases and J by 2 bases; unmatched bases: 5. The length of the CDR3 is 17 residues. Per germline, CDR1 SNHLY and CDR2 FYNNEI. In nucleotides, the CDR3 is TGTGCCAGCAGTGAAGCAGGTGGGACAGGGGTCACAGATACGCAGTATTTT. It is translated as CASSEAGGTGVTDTQYF.

The CDR3 DNA sequence: TGTGCCAGCTCACCGTTCACAGGGCAGGGAAATCAGCCCCAGCATTTT. It is translated as CASSPFTGQGNQPQHF. The chain couples TRBV18 to TRBJ1-5; TRBD1 might be the D (6 bases). V lost 3 bases and J 4 bases, leaving 16 bases between the germline ends. The CDR3 has 16 residues. From germline, CDR1 is KGHSH and CDR2 LQKENI.

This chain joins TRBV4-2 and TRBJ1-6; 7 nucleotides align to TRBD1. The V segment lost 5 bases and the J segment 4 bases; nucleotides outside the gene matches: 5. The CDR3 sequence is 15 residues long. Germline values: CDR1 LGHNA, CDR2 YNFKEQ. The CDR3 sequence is CASSAGTAYNSPLHF. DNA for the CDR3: TGTGCCAGCAGCGCCGGGACAGCTTATAATTCACCCCTCCACTTT.

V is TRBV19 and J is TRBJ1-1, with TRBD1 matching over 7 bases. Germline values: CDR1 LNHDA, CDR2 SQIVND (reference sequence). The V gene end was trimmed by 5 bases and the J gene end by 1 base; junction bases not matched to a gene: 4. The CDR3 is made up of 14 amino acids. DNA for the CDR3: TGTGCCAGTAGTCCGTGGGACAGGAACACTGAAGCTTTCTTT. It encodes CASSPWDRNTEAFF.

This CDR3 reads CASSDLRGARLGHNEQFF. For the CDR3, the DNA is TGCGCCAGCAGTGATCTCAGGGGAGCGAGGTTAGGGCACAATGAGCAGTTCTTC. This sequence joins TRBV10-1 and TRBJ2-1; maybe TRBD1 (6 bases). In germline, CDR1 is WNHNN, CDR2 SYGVQD (reference sequence). Trimming left V 3 bases short and J 5 bases short, with 23 bases between. The CDR3 is 18 amino acids.

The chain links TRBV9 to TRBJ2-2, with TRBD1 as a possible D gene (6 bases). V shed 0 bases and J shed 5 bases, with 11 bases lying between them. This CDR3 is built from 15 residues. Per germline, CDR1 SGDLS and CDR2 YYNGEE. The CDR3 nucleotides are TGTGCCAGCAGCGTAGTGTACAGGGTAACCGGGGAGCTGTTTTTT. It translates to CASSVVYRVTGELFF.

Here the CDR3 reads CASSSIAGTGVYEQYF. Here the CDR3 DNA reads TGTGCCAGCAGCTCAATAGCAGGGACAGGGGTTTACGAGCAGTACTTC. This rearrangement joins TRBV7-9 to TRBJ2-7; 10 nucleotides line up with TRBD1. Trimming took 4 bases from V and 4 from J; bases not matched to a gene: 10. The CDR3 covers 16 residues. The germline gives CDR1 SEHNR, CDR2 FQNEAQ (reference sequence). The complete variable domain, with remaining parts taken from reference TRBV7-9 and TRBJ2-7, reads DTGVSQNPRHKITKRGQNVTFRCDPISEHNRLYWYRQTLGQGPEFLTYFQNEAQLEKSRLLSDRFSAERPKGSFSTLEIQRTEQGDSAMYLCASSSIAGTGVYEQYFGPGTRLTVT.

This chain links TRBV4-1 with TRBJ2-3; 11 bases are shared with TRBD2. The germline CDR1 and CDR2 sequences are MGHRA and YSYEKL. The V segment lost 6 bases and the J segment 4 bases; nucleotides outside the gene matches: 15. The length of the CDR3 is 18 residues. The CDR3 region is CASSLDGTSGGEADTQYF. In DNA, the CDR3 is TGCGCCAGCAGTCTCGATGGGACTAGCGGAGGGGAGGCAGATACGCAGTATTTT.

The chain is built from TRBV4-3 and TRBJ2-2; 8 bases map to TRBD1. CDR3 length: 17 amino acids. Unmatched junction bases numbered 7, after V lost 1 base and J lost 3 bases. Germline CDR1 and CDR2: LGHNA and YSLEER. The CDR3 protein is CASSQAETGAYTGELFF. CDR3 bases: TGCGCCAGCAGCCAAGCTGAGACAGGGGCATACACCGGGGAGCTGTTTTTT.